This passage covers 5 T cell receptor beta chains from one sample sequenced in a study of Graves' ophthalmopathy and Graves' hyperthyroidism. For repertoire sequencing, the TCR beta CDR3 regions were amplified from RNA transcripts. The library came from an HTBI-primed first-round RT-PCR and a second-round multiplex PCR. TCRdb re-called the multiplex PCR reads through MiXCR, storing one row per CDR3 protein. The data contain hundreds of thousands of distinct CDR3 sequences, over 20% of them singletons. Source material: peripheral blood. These receptors came from a woman between 18 and 29 years old with stable Graves' hyperthyroidism. Some clones in this sample may be carry-over from other donors' samples.

The chain recombines TRBV5-1 with TRBJ2-5, with 13 bases lining up with TRBD2. Germline V gene sequence: CDR1 SGHRS, CDR2 YFSETQ. Losses at the gene ends were 3 bases for V and 2 bases for J; bases not matched to a gene: 4. The CDR3 contains 16 residues. The CDR3 loop is CASSWRTSGGQETQYF. The CDR3 bases are TGCGCCAGCAGCTGGAGGACTAGCGGGGGACAAGAGACCCAGTACTTC. The entire variable domain, with the rest obtained from reference TRBV5-1 and TRBJ2-5, is as follows: KAGVTQTPRYLIKTRGQQVTLSCSPISGHRSVSWYQQTPGQGLQFLFEYFSETQRNKGNFPGRFSGRQFSNSRSEMNVSTLELGDSALYLCASSWRTSGGQETQYFGPGTRLLVL.

This clonotype was found a few times. The J gene is TRBJ1-6, the V gene TRBV12-3 or TRBV12-4; 9 bases agree with TRBD1. The CDR3 covers 14 residues. The V gene end was trimmed by 7 bases and the J gene end by 7 bases; junction bases not matched to a gene: 5. CDR3: CASTLTGGNSPLHF. The CDR3 DNA reads as TGTGCCAGCACTTTGACAGGGGGGAATTCACCCCTCCACTTT.

V gene TRBV18 combines with J gene TRBJ1-5; D might be TRBD1 (6 bases). Trimming removed 3 bases at V and 0 bases at J, with 12 bases between. This CDR3 is 16 amino acids long. Per the germline V gene, CDR1 is KGHSH and CDR2 is LQKENI. This CDR3 reads CASSPQGGLSNQPQHF. CDR3 bases: TGTGCCAGCTCACCCCAAGGGGGGCTTAGCAATCAGCCCCAGCATTTT.

In its sample, this clonotype was seen many times. The J gene is TRBJ2-7, the V gene TRBV2; the match to TRBD2 covers 9 bases. Germline CDR1 SNHLY, CDR2 FYNNEI. The CDR3 is 14 residues long. V shed 4 bases and J 5 bases; nucleotides not matched to a gene: 6. CDR3 DNA sequence: TGTGCCAGCAGTGCGATTGCTAGCGGGAACGAGCAGTACTTC. Amino acids: CASSAIASGNEQYF.

This chain links TRBV11-1 with TRBJ2-2; 12 nucleotides align to TRBD2. This CDR3 is 16 amino acids long. V gave up 3 bases and J gave up 4 bases; unmatched junction bases: 3. Germline CDR1 is SGHAT and CDR2 is FQDESV (reference sequence). CDR3 sequence (DNA): TGTGCCAGCAGCTTCGTACTAGCGGGAGGCACCGGGGAGCTGTTTTTT. Translated, it gives CASSFVLAGGTGELFF. The full variable domain, with the rest looked up from reference TRBV11-1 and TRBJ2-2, is EAEVAQSPRYKITEKSQAVAFWCDPISGHATLYWYRQILGQGPELLVQFQDESVVDDSQLPKDRFSAERLKGVDSTLKIQPAELGDSAMYLCASSFVLAGGTGELFFGEGSRLTVL.